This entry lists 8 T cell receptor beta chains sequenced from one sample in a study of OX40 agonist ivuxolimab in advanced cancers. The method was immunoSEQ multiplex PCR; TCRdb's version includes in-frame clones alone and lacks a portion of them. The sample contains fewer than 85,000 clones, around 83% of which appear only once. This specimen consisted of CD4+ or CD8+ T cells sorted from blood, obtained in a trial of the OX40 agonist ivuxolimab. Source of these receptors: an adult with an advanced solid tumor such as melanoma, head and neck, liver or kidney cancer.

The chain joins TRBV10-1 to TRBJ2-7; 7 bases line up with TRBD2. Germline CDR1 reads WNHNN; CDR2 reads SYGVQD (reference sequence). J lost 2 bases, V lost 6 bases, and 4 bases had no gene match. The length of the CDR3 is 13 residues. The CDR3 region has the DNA TGCGCCAGCAGCTTAGCGGGCACCTACGAGCAGTACTTC. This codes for CASSLAGTYEQYF.

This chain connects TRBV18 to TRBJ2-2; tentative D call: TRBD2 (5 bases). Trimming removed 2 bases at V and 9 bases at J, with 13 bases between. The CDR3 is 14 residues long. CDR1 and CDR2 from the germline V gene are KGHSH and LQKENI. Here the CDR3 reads CASSPIQEGRELFF. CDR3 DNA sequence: TGTGCCAGCTCACCAATTCAAGAGGGCCGGGAGCTGTTTTTT.

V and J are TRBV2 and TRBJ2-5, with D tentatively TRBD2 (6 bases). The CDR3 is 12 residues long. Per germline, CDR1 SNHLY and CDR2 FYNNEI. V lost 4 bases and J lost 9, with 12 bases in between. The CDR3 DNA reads TGTGCCAGCAGTGTTGGAGGAGGGGCCCAGTACTTC. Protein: CASSVGGGAQYF. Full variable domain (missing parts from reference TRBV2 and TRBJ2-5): EPEVTQTPSHQVTQMGQEVILRCVPISNHLYFYWYRQILGQKVEFLVSFYNNEISEKSEIFDDQFSVERPDGSNFTLKIRSTKLEDSAMYFCASSVGGGAQYFGPGTRLLVL.

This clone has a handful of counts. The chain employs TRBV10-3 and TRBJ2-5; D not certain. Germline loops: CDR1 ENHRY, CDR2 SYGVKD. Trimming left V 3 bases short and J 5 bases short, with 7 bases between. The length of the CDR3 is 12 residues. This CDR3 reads CAISDKDETQYF. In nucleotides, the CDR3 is TGTGCCATCAGTGACAAGGACGAGACCCAGTACTTC.

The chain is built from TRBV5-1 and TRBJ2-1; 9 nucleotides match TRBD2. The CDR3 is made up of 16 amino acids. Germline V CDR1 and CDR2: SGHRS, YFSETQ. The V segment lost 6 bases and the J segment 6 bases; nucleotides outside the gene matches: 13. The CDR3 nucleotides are TGCGCCAGCACCCCAGTTGGAGGCGGGAGGGCCAATGAGCAGTTCTTC. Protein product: CASTPVGGGRANEQFF.

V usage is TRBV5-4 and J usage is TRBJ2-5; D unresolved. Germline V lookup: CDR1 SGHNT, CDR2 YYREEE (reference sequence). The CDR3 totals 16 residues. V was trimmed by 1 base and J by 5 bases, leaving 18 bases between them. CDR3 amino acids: CASSLYERTQWETQYF. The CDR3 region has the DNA TGTGCCAGCAGCTTGTATGAGCGCACCCAATGGGAGACCCAGTACTTC.

CDR3 sequence reads: CASSLEASGGSAKQYF. CDR3 in DNA: TGTGCCAGCAGCTTAGAAGCTAGCGGGGGATCCGCGAAGCAGTACTTC. This chain connects TRBV7-6 to TRBJ2-7, with 10 bases that match TRBD2. Trimming at V came to 1 base and at J to 8 bases, leaving 11 bases not matched to a gene. Germline V gene lookup returns CDR1 SGHVS and CDR2 FNYEAQ. This CDR3 is 16 amino acids long.

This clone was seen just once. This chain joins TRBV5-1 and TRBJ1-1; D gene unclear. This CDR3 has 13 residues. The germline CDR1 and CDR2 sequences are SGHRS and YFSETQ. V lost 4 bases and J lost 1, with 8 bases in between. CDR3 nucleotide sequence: TGCGCCAGCAGCCCCGGGGAGAACACTGAAGCTTTCTTT. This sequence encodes CASSPGENTEAFF.